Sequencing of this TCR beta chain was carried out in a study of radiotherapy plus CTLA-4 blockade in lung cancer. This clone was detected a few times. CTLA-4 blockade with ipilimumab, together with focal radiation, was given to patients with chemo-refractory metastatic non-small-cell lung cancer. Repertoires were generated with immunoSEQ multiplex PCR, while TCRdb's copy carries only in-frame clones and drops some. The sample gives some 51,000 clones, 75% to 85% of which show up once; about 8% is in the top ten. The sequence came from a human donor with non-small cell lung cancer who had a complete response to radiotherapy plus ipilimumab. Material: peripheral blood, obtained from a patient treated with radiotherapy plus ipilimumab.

CDR3 coding DNA: TGTGCCAGCAGCTTATCCGGGACAGGAAACAATCAGCCCCAGCATTTT. Translating it yields CASSLSGTGNNQPQHF. The chain combines TRBV7-2 with TRBJ1-5; TRBD1 matches 8 bases. The junction had 6 bases not matched to a gene; V was cut back by 2 bases and J by 3 bases. This CDR3 spans 16 amino acids. Germline lookup yields CDR1 SGHTA and CDR2 FQGNSA.